This T cell receptor (beta chain) was observed in a study of shared clonotypes between healthy human individuals. Whole-study results and caveats: Only blood underwent sampling, and tissue repertoires likely differ. In general, naive subsets displayed greater estimated richness than memory subsets did.

The CDR3 is made up of 18 amino acids. Per the germline V gene, CDR1 is GTSNPN and CDR2 is SVGIG (reference sequence). Unmatched junction bases numbered 11, after V lost 1 base and J lost 0 bases. In this sample, this clone turned up once. Its antigen is as yet unknown. Generated by immunoSEQ multiplex PCR, the TCRdb table keeps only in-frame clones and is missing some. This table has millions of clones, less than 95% appearing once. CD8 cells classed as naive were CD45RO-negative and positively selected for CCR7, excluding terminally differentiated effector memory CD45RA+ cells. This TCR came from a man in his late teens or twenties in good health. This chain uses TRBV30 with TRBJ2-3, with 9 positions matching TRBD2. The sample was naive CD8+ T cells sorted from blood. The CDR3 DNA reads TGTGCCTGGAGTGATCAGCTAGCGGGATGGTCTAGCACAGATACGCAGTATTTT. Protein: CAWSDQLAGWSSTDTQYF.